This T cell receptor beta chain stems from a study of post-analysis software for immune sequencing data (dated by TCRdb to about 2015). Turning to the overall study: Relapsing-remitting, secondary progressive and progressive-relapsing multiple sclerosis were recorded as disease courses, and subtype annotation was lacking for some patients. The patient repertoires were compared against fewer than twelve previously published healthy control repertoires obtained from donors aged roughly 6 to 28 years. A subset of samples was prepared in parallel using single-end sample barcoding, then pooled and co-amplified after Illumina adapter ligation.

Details on this clonotype: No antigen is known for it. Base-call qualities are not available, and no considerably larger clone is one nucleotide away.

CDR1 LGHNA and CDR2 YNFKEQ were looked up in the germline V gene. V and J are truncated by 0 bases and 9 bases respectively, leaving an intervening sequence of 8 bases. The CDR3 goes from the cysteine to the phenylalanine over 12 residues. Just the 36-base CDR3 DNA is kept, in frame starting at base 1. Summary of the overall study and its limitations: A handful of TRBV segments, including TRBV5-6, TRBV5-1 and TRBV20-1, were significantly more frequent in patients than controls. Compared with controls, multiple sclerosis patients had significantly lower normalized Chao1 diversity, a finding suggesting substantial peripheral T-cell clonal expansion. Direct clustering with F measure revealed strong co-clustering of samples prepared in the same batch, which led to a batch-effect correction. The multiple sclerosis patient group was slightly younger than the control group.

Library preparation employed PCR. The listed sequencing device is Illumina HiSeq 2500. To reduce PCR and sequencing biases, unique molecular identifiers were incorporated into the TCR beta cDNA libraries. Per 1 to 10 million input T cells, some 500,000 cDNA molecules were obtained, such that each molecule approximated one T cell. The same protocol used for the earlier healthy control dataset was applied to prepare and sequence the patient libraries. Within a given batch, samples were prepared together, multiplexed and sequenced on the same HiSeq lane. As for the authors' bioinformatics: Raw barcoded reads were processed with MIGEC, and single-read molecular identifier groups were discarded before consensus assembly and CDR3 extraction. Clonotype tables were post-analysed with VDJtools, normalizing diversity by down-sampling all datasets to the smallest sample size. To correct batch-related cross-sample contamination, repertoire overlap clustering matched CDR3 amino acid sequences but not nucleotide sequences. Using fastp trimming at Q25 and MiXCR clonotype assembly, TCRdb reanalyzed the public sequencing data and kept in-frame beta chains. Rows with one shared CDR3 protein collapse into an entry with the most common genes and DNA. The authors' filters were not applied to this entry. The sample table records about 430,000 distinct CDR3 sequences; more than 30% of these occur just once. The top ten hold approximately 7.7% of the sample.

To demonstrate the VDJtools post-analysis software, the study profiled TCR beta repertoires from the peripheral blood of about 13 young patients with multiple sclerosis. The multiple sclerosis patients were children and adolescents between roughly 6 and 17 years of age. This clonotype was obtained from a girl aged 2 to 9 with multiple sclerosis. The sample consisted of blood. The chain employs TRBV4-2 and TRBJ1-2; there is no confident call for the D gene. The CDR3 reads as follows: CASSQEVGSYTF. In nucleotide form, the sequence is TGTGCCAGCAGCCAAGAGGTGGGTAGCTACACCTTC.